The 29 T cell receptor beta chains presented below share a single source sample, sequenced in a study of CD8 T cells in Susac syndrome. RNA amounts of 0.5 to 1 ug underwent reverse transcription with random hexamers. Each CDR3 protein is one row after TCRdb ran MiXCR on the immunoSEQ multiplex PCR reads. This table has over 350,000 distinct CDR3 sequences, about 85% appearing once. The sequenced sample consisted of CD8+ T cells from PBMCs. Receptors originate from a human donor with multiple sclerosis.

This clonotype has more than one count but fewer than ten. The gene calls are TRBV27 and TRBJ1-2; D not resolved. This CDR3 is 13 amino acids long. Trimming removed 3 bases at V and 2 bases at J, with 7 bases between. CDR1 is MNHEY, CDR2 SMNVEV, per germline (reference sequence). The CDR3 sequence is CASSFPGNYGYTF. The CDR3, as DNA: TGTGCCAGCAGTTTCCCGGGGAACTATGGCTACACCTTC.

The genes are TRBV7-9 and TRBJ2-3, with no clear D. In germline, CDR1 is SEHNR, CDR2 FQNEAQ (reference sequence). The V gene lost 3 bases and the J gene lost 3 bases, with 7 bases spanning the gap. CDR3 length equals 13 residues. DNA of the CDR3: TGTGCCAGCAGCTTTTTGGGTACAGATACGCAGTATTTT. This codes for CASSFLGTDTQYF.

The V gene is TRBV30, the J gene TRBJ1-2, with D perhaps TRBD1 (5 bases). CDR3 length: 10 amino acids. Germline CDR1 is GTSNPN and CDR2 is SVGIG (reference sequence). V was shortened by 5 bases and J by 6 bases, with 7 bases between the two germline ends. For the CDR3, the DNA is TGTGCCTGGTGGGGGGATGGCTACACCTTC. The encoded protein is CAWWGDGYTF.

The chain has TRBV7-9 and TRBJ1-2; 9 positions agree with TRBD1. V shed 0 bases and J 6 bases; nucleotides not matched to a gene: 5. The CDR3 runs 15 residues. From germline, CDR1 is SEHNR and CDR2 FQNEAQ (reference sequence). CDR3 in DNA: TGTGCCAGCAGCTTAGCGGGACAGGGAAACCATGGCTACACCTTC. This gives the protein CASSLAGQGNHGYTF.

This chain uses TRBV7-2 with TRBJ2-4; TRBD2 agrees at 11 bases. The CDR3 spans 17 residues. Per germline, CDR1 SGHTA and CDR2 FQGNSA. With V trimmed by 2 bases and J by 3 bases, 6 bases remained unmatched. The CDR3 loop reads CASSLRGLADHKNIQYF. For the CDR3, the DNA is TGTGCCAGCAGCTTACGGGGACTAGCGGATCACAAAAACATTCAGTACTTC.

The chain has TRBV4-1 and TRBJ2-1; tentative D call: TRBD1 (6 bases). V gave up 3 bases and J gave up 5 bases, with 11 bases separating them. Per the germline V gene, CDR1 is MGHRA and CDR2 is YSYEKL. The CDR3 extends over 14 amino acids. CDR3 loop: CASSHVGQNNEQFF. The CDR3, as DNA: TGCGCCAGCAGCCACGTTGGACAGAACAATGAGCAGTTCTTC.

The CDR3 coding sequence is TGTGCCACTGGTGAGGGCGAGGGGACTGAAGCTTTCTTT. Translated, it gives CATGEGEGTEAFF. V is TRBV19 and J is TRBJ1-1; tentatively, D is TRBD1 (5 bases). V gave up 10 bases and J gave up 5 bases, with 17 bases separating them. In germline, CDR1 is LNHDA, CDR2 SQIVND (reference sequence). The CDR3 has 13 residues.

This clonotype was counted between two and nine times. DNA for the CDR3: TGTGCCAGCGGGACAGTGGGCACTGAAGCTTTCTTT. It is translated as CASGTVGTEAFF. This chain uses TRBV6-1 with TRBJ1-1; 7 bases match TRBD1. With V trimmed by 8 bases and J by 4 bases, 4 bases remained unmatched. Germline loops: CDR1 MNHNS, CDR2 SASEGT. CDR3 length: 12 amino acids.

The chain combines TRBV6-5 with TRBJ2-7; 10 nucleotides align to TRBD1. V trimming: 5 bases; J trimming: 5 bases; junction bases outside the gene matches: 9. CDR1 is MNHEY, CDR2 SVGAGI, per germline. The CDR3 loop spans 15 amino acids. The CDR3 bases are TGTGCCAGCAGTCTATCGGACAGGGGGTTGGACGAGCAGTACTTC. Translation gives CASSLSDRGLDEQYF.

V is TRBV6-1 and J is TRBJ2-3, with TRBD1 matching over 8 bases. This CDR3 has 12 amino acids. Germline V gene data show CDR1 as MNHNS and CDR2 as SASEGT. J lost 6 bases, V lost 9 bases, and 5 bases had no gene match. The chain's CDR3 is CASRTGYDTQYF. CDR3 DNA: TGTGCCAGTAGGACAGGGTACGATACGCAGTATTTT.

V gene TRBV6-5 combines with J gene TRBJ2-7, with D perhaps matching TRBD1 (5 bases). The germline gives CDR1 MNHEY, CDR2 SVGAGI. Trimming pared 6 bases from V and 2 bases from J, leaving 11 bases between. This CDR3 is built from 13 residues. The CDR3 coding sequence is TGTGCCAGCAGAGACGACAGTGCCTACGAGCAGTACTTC. This encodes CASRDDSAYEQYF.

The chain has TRBV14 and TRBJ1-2; D gene ambiguous. Per the germline V gene, CDR1 is SGHDN and CDR2 is FVKESK. Trimming removed 4 bases at V and 0 bases at J, with 15 bases between. The CDR3 loop spans 16 amino acids. The CDR3 bases are TGTGCCAGCAGCCCTTATCAGGCGGCGACTAACTATGGCTACACCTTC. This sequence encodes CASSPYQAATNYGYTF.

This chain connects TRBV19 to TRBJ2-3; the D is unclear. The CDR3 is 15 amino acids. Germline V gene sequence: CDR1 LNHDA, CDR2 SQIVND (reference sequence). V shed 5 bases and J shed 0 bases, with 12 bases lying between them. The CDR3 bases are TGTGCCAGTAGTTTACAGAGTTCTAGCACAGATACGCAGTATTTT. This sequence encodes CASSLQSSSTDTQYF.

V usage is TRBV5-1 and J usage is TRBJ2-7; 9 bases map to TRBD1. The germline V gene has CDR1 SGHRS and CDR2 YFSETQ. CDR3 length: 15 amino acids. Trimming removed 4 bases from V and 2 bases from J; junction bases left unmatched: 7. The CDR3 reads CASSQNRTGAYEQYF. CDR3 DNA sequence: TGCGCCAGCAGCCAGAATAGGACAGGGGCCTACGAGCAGTACTTC.

The rearrangement uses TRBV6-1 and TRBJ1-4; 8 bases are shared with TRBD1. V was clipped by 7 bases and J by 7 bases; unmatched bases: 8. Germline CDR1 and CDR2: MNHNS and SASEGT. CDR3 size: 14 residues. The CDR3 nucleotides are TGTGCCAGCACCCGAGGGACAGGAGTTGAAAAACTGTTTTTT. It yields the protein CASTRGTGVEKLFF.

The rearrangement uses TRBV15 and TRBJ2-1; 12 positions match TRBD2. V shed 5 bases and J 2 bases; nucleotides not matched to a gene: 4. Germline CDR1 and CDR2: LNHNV and YYDKDF (reference sequence). The CDR3 runs 16 residues. CDR3 loop: CATSRGTSGPYNEQFF. The DNA for the CDR3 is TGTGCCACCAGCCGAGGGACTAGCGGGCCCTACAATGAGCAGTTCTTC.

The chain combines TRBV5-1 with TRBJ1-1; D is perhaps TRBD1 (6 bases). Germline loops: CDR1 SGHRS, CDR2 YFSETQ. Trimming took 4 bases from V and 11 from J, leaving 21 bases between them. The CDR3 consists of 14 residues. CDR3 amino acids: CASSESGVGQGAFF. The CDR3 nucleotides are TGCGCCAGCAGCGAATCCGGTGTCGGGCAGGGGGCTTTCTTT.

The rearrangement links TRBV27 to TRBJ2-3, with D possibly TRBD2 on 6 matching bases. V was pared by 7 bases and J by 2 bases, with 13 bases between. There are 14 residues in the CDR3. Germline CDR1 MNHEY, CDR2 SMNVEV (reference sequence). CDR3 sequence: CASNPGAFTDTQYF. CDR3 coding DNA: TGTGCCAGCAACCCGGGAGCCTTCACAGATACGCAGTATTTT.

The chain has TRBV6-5 and TRBJ1-4; weak D call: TRBD1 (5 bases). The V end lost 2 bases, the J end lost 6 bases, and 10 bases lay between the germline ends. The CDR3 totals 14 residues. From germline, CDR1 is MNHEY and CDR2 SVGAGI. The CDR3 reads CASSYLGRDEKLFF. Here the CDR3 DNA reads TGTGCCAGCAGTTACCTGGGCAGGGATGAAAAACTGTTTTTT.

This chain joins TRBV7-8 and TRBJ1-1, with 12 bases lining up with TRBD1. Trimming removed 5 bases from V and 7 bases from J; junction bases left unmatched: 20. Germline CDR1 is SGHVS and CDR2 is FQNEAQ. This CDR3 is built from 19 residues. As DNA, the CDR3 is TGTGCCAGCAGCCCCGGCAGGGACAGGGGGCGCATAGGTATGGTTGAAGCTTTCTTT. Protein: CASSPGRDRGRIGMVEAFF.

The chain recombines TRBV19 with TRBJ2-1; TRBD2 might be the D (5 bases). Trimming pared 3 bases from V and 5 bases from J, leaving 14 bases between. Per germline, CDR1 LNHDA and CDR2 SQIVND (reference sequence). The CDR3 extends over 15 amino acids. In DNA, the CDR3 is TGTGCCAGTAGTATGTGGGCCTACGGGGACAATGAGCAGTTCTTC. It specifies CASSMWAYGDNEQFF.

The chain employs TRBV9 and TRBJ1-2; D ambiguous. The V gene's germline CDR1 is SGDLS and CDR2 YYNGEE. The V gene lost 0 bases and the J gene lost 3 bases, with 6 bases spanning the gap. This CDR3 contains 13 residues. CDR3 loop: CASSVVGYYGYTF. The CDR3 DNA reads as TGTGCCAGCAGCGTAGTAGGGTACTATGGCTACACCTTC.

This clonotype showed up just once. The chain employs TRBV7-9 and TRBJ1-1; D remains ambiguous. This CDR3 has 15 amino acids. Germline CDR1 reads SEHNR; CDR2 reads FQNEAQ (reference sequence). Trimming cost V 3 bases and J 1 base, with 12 bases left between them. The CDR3 DNA follows: TGTGCCAGCAGCTTTATGTTCGGAACGAACACTGAAGCTTTCTTT. Protein sequence: CASSFMFGTNTEAFF.

This chain connects TRBV27 to TRBJ1-1; D gene ambiguous. V dropped 5 bases and J dropped 0 bases, with 10 bases sitting between them. Germline V gene lookup returns CDR1 MNHEY and CDR2 SMNVEV (reference sequence). The CDR3 is 14 residues long. The chain's CDR3 is CASSPTWVNTEAFF. DNA of the CDR3: TGTGCCAGCAGTCCTACCTGGGTGAACACTGAAGCTTTCTTT.

CDR3 amino acids: CAWRDTGGTEAFF. The CDR3 DNA is TGTGCCTGGAGGGATACAGGGGGCACTGAAGCTTTCTTT. The chain combines TRBV30 with TRBJ1-1, with 8 bases fitting TRBD1. The CDR3 loop spans 13 amino acids. Germline V gene lookup returns CDR1 GTSNPN and CDR2 SVGIG (reference sequence). The J segment lost 4 bases and the V segment lost 3 bases, leaving 4 bases of the junction unmatched.

The rearrangement uses TRBV28 and TRBJ2-7; no clear D. The CDR3 loop spans 12 amino acids. Germline CDR1 reads MDHEN; CDR2 reads SYDVKM. Trimming pared 3 bases from V and 6 bases from J, leaving 9 bases between. CDR3 nucleotide sequence: TGTGCCAGCAGTTTCGAATGGGGCGAGCAGTACTTC. It yields the protein CASSFEWGEQYF.

V gene TRBV6-1 combines with J gene TRBJ2-1; 14 bases fit TRBD2. V lost 7 bases to trimming and J lost 0 bases; unmatched junction nucleotides: 14. This CDR3 is 20 amino acids long. Germline V gene lookup returns CDR1 MNHNS and CDR2 SASEGT. The CDR3 DNA sequence: TGTGCCAGCAAGGCTTATCTGACTAGCGGGGGGGAAAGCTCCTACAATGAGCAGTTCTTC. It specifies CASKAYLTSGGESSYNEQFF.

V usage is TRBV12-5 and J usage is TRBJ2-3, with TRBD2 matching over 9 bases. The CDR3 is 15 residues long. Germline CDR1 reads LGHNT; CDR2 reads FRNRAP. Unmatched junction bases numbered 7, after V lost 3 bases and J lost 6 bases. CDR3 in DNA: TGTGCTAGTGGTTTTAGCGGGGGCCTGGCGGATACGCAGTATTTT. Translation: CASGFSGGLADTQYF. Full variable domain (rest looked up from reference TRBV12-5 and TRBJ2-3): DARVTQTPRHKVTEMGQEVTMRCQPILGHNTVFWYRQTMMQGLELLAYFRNRAPLDDSGMPKDRFSAEMPDATLATLKIQPSEPRDSAVYFCASGFSGGLADTQYFGPGTRLTVL.

This clonotype came up once. The V and J genes are TRBV13 and TRBJ2-7; D uncertain. Deletions cut 5 bases from V and 5 bases from J, with 10 bases between. The germline CDR1 and CDR2 sequences are PRHDT and FYEKMQ (reference sequence). This CDR3 region has 12 residues. In DNA form, the CDR3 reads TGTGCCAGCAGCGATGGTACCCACGAGCAGTACTTC. It is translated as CASSDGTHEQYF.